The TCR beta chain described here comes from a study of T cell responses to AZD1222 COVID-19 vaccine. Overall study findings and caveats: Without day 14 samples, only post-peak T cell repertoires were studied. Only six people who got AZD1222 tested seropositive at baseline.

Losses at the gene ends were 6 bases for V and 9 bases for J; bases not matched to a gene: 8. The CDR3 consists of 15 residues. The germline V gene encodes CDR1 SGHNT and CDR2 YYREEE (reference sequence). Note on this clone: Its cognate antigen is unknown.

Data came from immunoSEQ multiplex PCR; TCRdb stores just in-frame clones and leaves some out. The table has approximately 120,000 clones, approximately 90% seen once. The TCR originated in an adult in good health. The chain carries TRBV5-4 and TRBJ2-1, with 14 bases identical to TRBD2. The material sequenced was peripheral blood, taken on day 0 of AZD1222 vaccination. CDR3 amino acids: CASTAGLAGVAEQFF. The CDR3 DNA follows: TGTGCCAGCACCGCGGGACTAGCGGGAGTTGCTGAGCAGTTCTTC.